This is a list of T cell receptor beta chains from one sample in a study of blood T cells in healthy people across ages. Via MiXCR, TCRdb re-called the 5' RACE reads, giving one row per CDR3 protein. Here the sample spans about 930,000 distinct CDR3 sequences, about 29% being singletons. This sample was shared with a second study, whose subject was T cells of mothers and their children.

Sequenced sample: blood. These TCRs come from a woman between 35 and 50 years old in good health. Both conserved end residues are part of each CDR3. Each record gives: J gene, D gene, CDR3 length, clone size, V gene, CDR3 DNA, CDR3 protein. The D gene is left open where the match is weak. Clone size appears in some rows only: once, few, many, or a class for an expanded clone.

j_call: TRBJ1-3
d_call: TRBD1
cdr3_length: 15
clone_size: -
v_call: TRBV6-1
cdr3_nt: TGTGCCAGCAGTGAATGGGACAGGGAAGGAAACACCATATATTTT
cdr3_aa: CASSEWDREGNTIYF

j_call: TRBJ2-1
d_call: -
cdr3_length: 15
clone_size: -
v_call: TRBV9
cdr3_nt: TGTGCCAGCAGCGTAGGGAAAGGAGGGCGGAATGAGCAGTTCTTC
cdr3_aa: CASSVGKGGRNEQFF

j_call: TRBJ1-3
d_call: -
cdr3_length: 14
clone_size: -
v_call: TRBV7-9
cdr3_nt: TGTGCCAGCAGCTTATCGGTCTCTGGAAACACCATATATTTT
cdr3_aa: CASSLSVSGNTIYF

j_call: TRBJ2-3
d_call: -
cdr3_length: 14
clone_size: many
v_call: TRBV10-3
cdr3_nt: TGTGCCATCAGTGAGTGGGGGAGCACAGATACGCAGTATTTT
cdr3_aa: CAISEWGSTDTQYF

j_call: TRBJ1-2
d_call: TRBD1
cdr3_length: 12
clone_size: many
v_call: TRBV20-1
cdr3_nt: TGCAGTGCTACACAGGGGGAGTATGGCTACACCTTC
cdr3_aa: CSATQGEYGYTF

j_call: TRBJ2-5
d_call: -
cdr3_length: 15
clone_size: -
v_call: TRBV4-2
cdr3_nt: TGTGCCAGCAGCCGAGACGGACAGGGCGGGGGGGAGCAGTACTTC
cdr3_aa: CASSRDGQGGGEQYF

j_call: TRBJ1-1
d_call: -
cdr3_length: 12
clone_size: -
v_call: TRBV25-1
cdr3_nt: TGTGCCAGCGCACTAATCCAGGGAGAAGCTTTCTTT
cdr3_aa: CASALIQGEAFF

j_call: TRBJ1-2
d_call: -
cdr3_length: 16
clone_size: -
v_call: TRBV4-3
cdr3_nt: TGCGCCAGCAGCCAAGAGGTCGGGGCGACTAACTATGGCTACACCTTC
cdr3_aa: CASSQEVGATNYGYTF

j_call: TRBJ1-4
d_call: TRBD1
cdr3_length: 15
clone_size: -
v_call: TRBV20-1
cdr3_nt: TGCAGTGCTAGATCAATCCGGGACAGGGGCGAAAAACTGTTTTTT
cdr3_aa: CSARSIRDRGEKLFF

j_call: TRBJ1-2
d_call: -
cdr3_length: 13
clone_size: -
v_call: TRBV28
cdr3_nt: TGTGCCAGCAGGAGGGTGGCAGGGAATGGCTACACCTTC
cdr3_aa: CASRRVAGNGYTF

j_call: TRBJ2-5
d_call: -
cdr3_length: 13
clone_size: many
v_call: TRBV11-2
cdr3_nt: TGTGCCAGCAGCTTGGACCCCCTAGAGACCCAGTACTTC
cdr3_aa: CASSLDPLETQYF

j_call: TRBJ2-7
d_call: TRBD2
cdr3_length: 16
clone_size: few
v_call: TRBV27
cdr3_nt: TGTGCCAGCAGTCCAAGCGGGTGGGGGGGACCCTACGAGCAGTACTTC
cdr3_aa: CASSPSGWGGPYEQYF

j_call: TRBJ1-2
d_call: -
cdr3_length: 15
clone_size: -
v_call: TRBV29-1
cdr3_nt: TGCGGCGTTGAAGATCGTCAAGGGCCAGGGACAGGCTACACCTTC
cdr3_aa: CGVEDRQGPGTGYTF

j_call: TRBJ2-3
d_call: -
cdr3_length: 14
clone_size: -
v_call: TRBV6-5
cdr3_nt: TGTGCCAGCAGTTACTCGAGGACCCAGCCTTTGGTCGTTTTT
cdr3_aa: CASSYSRTQPLVVF

j_call: TRBJ1-1
d_call: -
cdr3_length: 12
clone_size: many
v_call: TRBV6-5
cdr3_nt: TGTGCCAGCAGTTACAGGAACACTGAAGCTTTCTTT
cdr3_aa: CASSYRNTEAFF

j_call: TRBJ1-1
d_call: -
cdr3_length: 16
clone_size: -
v_call: TRBV7-3
cdr3_nt: TGTGCCAGCAGCTTAACGAGTCAGGCCAGACACACTGAAGCTTTCTTT
cdr3_aa: CASSLTSQARHTEAFF

j_call: TRBJ2-1
d_call: -
cdr3_length: 15
clone_size: once
v_call: TRBV28
cdr3_nt: TGTGCCAGCAGCCTCGCCTGGACTGGAAACAATGAGCAGTTCTTC
cdr3_aa: CASSLAWTGNNEQFF

j_call: TRBJ2-5
d_call: TRBD2
cdr3_length: 16
clone_size: many
v_call: TRBV20-1
cdr3_nt: TGCAGTGCTCTGCGGACTAGCGGGGGGGCTAGGGAGACCCAGTACTTC
cdr3_aa: CSALRTSGGARETQYF

j_call: TRBJ2-1
d_call: -
cdr3_length: 14
clone_size: -
v_call: TRBV28
cdr3_nt: TGTGCCAGCAGTCCAAATTACCGGGACAATGAGCAGTTCTTC
cdr3_aa: CASSPNYRDNEQFF

j_call: TRBJ2-7
d_call: -
cdr3_length: 14
clone_size: -
v_call: TRBV28
cdr3_nt: TGTGCCAGCAACGACAGGCCGTTGTTACACGAGCAGTACTTC
cdr3_aa: CASNDRPLLHEQYF

j_call: TRBJ2-1
d_call: TRBD1
cdr3_length: 14
clone_size: -
v_call: TRBV25-1
cdr3_nt: TGTGCCAGCAGTGGGACAGGGGGAGTCAATGAGCAGTTCTTC
cdr3_aa: CASSGTGGVNEQFF

j_call: TRBJ1-2
d_call: -
cdr3_length: 14
clone_size: many
v_call: TRBV12-3/TRBV12-4
cdr3_nt: TGTGCCAGCAGTACCGTGGACAGCCCAGAGGGCTACACCTTC
cdr3_aa: CASSTVDSPEGYTF

j_call: TRBJ1-1
d_call: -
cdr3_length: 13
clone_size: -
v_call: TRBV6-2/TRBV6-3
cdr3_nt: TGTGCCAGCAAACAGAATATGAACACTGAAGCTTTCTTT
cdr3_aa: CASKQNMNTEAFF

j_call: TRBJ1-1
d_call: -
cdr3_length: 11
clone_size: -
v_call: TRBV20-1
cdr3_nt: TGCAGTGCTAGAGATGGGTGGGAAGCTTTCTTT
cdr3_aa: CSARDGWEAFF

j_call: TRBJ2-7
d_call: TRBD2
cdr3_length: 14
clone_size: -
v_call: TRBV20-1
cdr3_nt: TGCAGTGCTAGATACCAGCGGGGCCTGTACGAGCAGTACTTC
cdr3_aa: CSARYQRGLYEQYF

j_call: TRBJ1-2
d_call: TRBD1
cdr3_length: 16
clone_size: few
v_call: TRBV4-1
cdr3_nt: TGCGCCAGCAGCCAAAGACAGGGGGCAGGCGACTATGGCTACACCTTC
cdr3_aa: CASSQRQGAGDYGYTF

j_call: TRBJ2-7
d_call: -
cdr3_length: 13
clone_size: many
v_call: TRBV20-1
cdr3_nt: TGCAGTGCGCCCCCGGGACGGCTTTCCGAGCAGTACTTC
cdr3_aa: CSAPPGRLSEQYF

j_call: TRBJ2-7
d_call: -
cdr3_length: 14
clone_size: few
v_call: TRBV20-1
cdr3_nt: TGCAGTGCTAGAGATTTGAAGCGAACCTACGAGCAGTACTTC
cdr3_aa: CSARDLKRTYEQYF

j_call: TRBJ2-3
d_call: -
cdr3_length: 14
clone_size: -
v_call: TRBV7-8
cdr3_nt: TGTGCCAGCTTCCGGGACTCCTTGGCAGATACGCAGTATTTT
cdr3_aa: CASFRDSLADTQYF

j_call: TRBJ2-3
d_call: -
cdr3_length: 14
clone_size: -
v_call: TRBV7-2
cdr3_nt: TGTGCCAGCAGCCCATACCCGACAGAGGATACGCAGTATTTT
cdr3_aa: CASSPYPTEDTQYF

j_call: TRBJ1-6
d_call: TRBD1
cdr3_length: 15
clone_size: -
v_call: TRBV7-3
cdr3_nt: TGTACCAGCAGCCCAGGACAGGGAAGGCATTCATCCCTCCACTTT
cdr3_aa: CTSSPGQGRHSSLHF

j_call: TRBJ2-7
d_call: -
cdr3_length: 15
clone_size: many
v_call: TRBV25-1
cdr3_nt: TGTGCCAGCAGTGAAGCTGGAGGGACCCTACGGGAGCAGTACTTC
cdr3_aa: CASSEAGGTLREQYF

j_call: TRBJ2-1
d_call: -
cdr3_length: 18
clone_size: -
v_call: TRBV4-3
cdr3_nt: TGCGCCAGCAGCCAAGATCAGGCTGCGACAGCTGGCTACAATGAGCAGTTCTTC
cdr3_aa: CASSQDQAATAGYNEQFF

j_call: TRBJ1-1
d_call: -
cdr3_length: 11
clone_size: -
v_call: TRBV15
cdr3_nt: TGTGCCACCAGCGCCCAGGGTCGCGCTTTCTTT
cdr3_aa: CATSAQGRAFF

j_call: TRBJ2-3
d_call: -
cdr3_length: 15
clone_size: -
v_call: TRBV24-1
cdr3_nt: TGTGCCACCAGTGACCTCCTAGGAGGCACAGATACGCAGTATTTT
cdr3_aa: CATSDLLGGTDTQYF

j_call: TRBJ2-3
d_call: TRBD2
cdr3_length: 15
clone_size: -
v_call: TRBV10-3
cdr3_nt: TGTGCCATCGATGGCGGGGGGTCGAGCACAGATACGCAGTATTTT
cdr3_aa: CAIDGGGSSTDTQYF

j_call: TRBJ2-1
d_call: -
cdr3_length: 15
clone_size: -
v_call: TRBV7-2
cdr3_nt: TGTGCCAGCAGCGGGGGCGGGGTCGCCTACAATGAGCAGTTCTTC
cdr3_aa: CASSGGGVAYNEQFF

j_call: TRBJ2-7
d_call: -
cdr3_length: 12
clone_size: -
v_call: TRBV7-9
cdr3_nt: TGTGCCAGCAGCGCCGACGGTTACGAGCAGTACTTC
cdr3_aa: CASSADGYEQYF